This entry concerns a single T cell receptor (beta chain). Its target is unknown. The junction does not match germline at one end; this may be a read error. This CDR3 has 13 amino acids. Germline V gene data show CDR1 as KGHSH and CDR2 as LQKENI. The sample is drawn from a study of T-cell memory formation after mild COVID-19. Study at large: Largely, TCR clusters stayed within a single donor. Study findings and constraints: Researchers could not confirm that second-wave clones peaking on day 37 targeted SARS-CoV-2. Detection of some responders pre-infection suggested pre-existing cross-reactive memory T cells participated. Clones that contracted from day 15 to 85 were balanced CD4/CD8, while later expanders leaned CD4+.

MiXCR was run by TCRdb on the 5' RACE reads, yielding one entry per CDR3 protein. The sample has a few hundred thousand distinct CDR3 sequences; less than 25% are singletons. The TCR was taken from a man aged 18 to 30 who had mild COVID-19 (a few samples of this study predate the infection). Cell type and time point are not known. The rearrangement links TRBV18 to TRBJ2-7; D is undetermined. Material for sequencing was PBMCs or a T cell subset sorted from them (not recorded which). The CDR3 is CASSPPSSYEKYF. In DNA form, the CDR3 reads TGTGCCAGCTCGCCCCCGAGCTCCTACGAGAAGTACTTC.